The 29 T cell receptor beta chains given below trace back to one sample, sequenced in a study of T cells in Graves' hyperthyroidism and ophthalmopathy. The investigators amplified TCR beta CDR3 regions from RNA transcripts. First-round RT-PCR with HTBI primers amplified the TCR CDR3 region. In TCRdb, the multiplex PCR reads were re-called with MiXCR into one record per CDR3 protein. The table has 360,000 or so distinct CDR3 sequences, about 19% seen once. Sequenced: blood. The source is a woman between 18 and 30 years old with Graves' hyperthyroidism.

This clonotype is medium-sized (0.01 to 0.1%). The chain combines TRBV20-1 with TRBJ2-7; D is possibly TRBD2 (5 bases). V lost 4 bases and J 0 bases, leaving 16 bases between the germline ends. This CDR3 is built from 15 residues. Germline assignment: CDR1 DFQATT and CDR2 SNEGSKA (reference sequence). The CDR3: CSANPISGVSYEQYF. The CDR3 coding sequence is TGCAGTGCTAATCCCATATCCGGGGTCTCCTACGAGCAGTACTTC.

Comment on this clonotype: A read error is likely, as this CDR3 ends without the conserved phenylalanine or tryptophan. The chain recombines TRBV30 with TRBJ1-2, with 8 positions matching TRBD1. Germline V gene data show CDR1 as GTSNPN and CDR2 as SVGIG (reference sequence). Trimming took 0 bases from V and 4 from J; bases not matched to a gene: 7. This CDR3 is 15 amino acids long. The CDR3 protein is CAWSVPRQGIYGYTC. In DNA form, the CDR3 reads TGTGCCTGGAGTGTACCTCGACAGGGGATCTATGGCTACACCTGC.

Only a few counts were recorded for this clonotype. The chain employs TRBV12-3 or TRBV12-4 and TRBJ2-5; D gene unclear. Trimming pared 4 bases from V and 1 base from J, leaving 22 bases between. CDR3 length: 18 residues. This CDR3 is CASSSHGWSTAAQETQYF. The CDR3 DNA reads as TGTGCCAGCAGTTCTCATGGCTGGAGTACCGCCGCCCAAGAGACCCAGTACTTC.

This clonotype was detected ten times or more. The rearrangement links TRBV2 to TRBJ1-5; 11 bases match TRBD1. Germline lookup yields CDR1 SNHLY and CDR2 FYNNEI. The CDR3 is 18 amino acids. V lost 3 bases and J lost 7; bases outside the gene matches: 14. CDR3 coding DNA: TGTGCCAGCAGTGACCCAGGCTTGGGACAGGGGGTTCGACAGCCCCAGCATTTT. This encodes CASSDPGLGQGVRQPQHF.

This clonotype was detected many times. The rearrangement uses TRBV24-1 and TRBJ1-1; maybe TRBD1 (5 bases). Germline V lookup: CDR1 KGHDR, CDR2 SFDVKD. Trimming cost V 3 bases and J 2 bases, with 6 bases left between them. The CDR3 loop spans 13 amino acids. CDR3 nucleotide sequence: TGTGCCACCAGTGATGGGACTAACACTGAAGCTTTCTTT. Its protein is CATSDGTNTEAFF.

There are many counts of this clonotype. The genes are TRBV30 and TRBJ1-1, with D unclear. The length of the CDR3 is 14 residues. V was cut by 2 bases and J by 5 bases, with 15 bases left in between. CDR1 GTSNPN and CDR2 SVGIG come from the germline V gene (reference sequence). CDR3 sequence (DNA): TGTGCCTGGAGTAGAACCACGACGGGGACTGAAGCTTTCTTT. Translated, it gives CAWSRTTTGTEAFF.

This clonotype was picked up one time. V is TRBV28 and J is TRBJ2-7; maybe TRBD2 (5 bases). This CDR3 contains 14 residues. V was clipped by 0 bases and J by 4 bases, with 10 bases between them. Germline V gene data show CDR1 as MDHEN and CDR2 as SYDVKM. The CDR3 DNA is TGTGCCAGCAGTTTATGGGGAGTTCAGTACGAGCAGTACTTC. Translating gives CASSLWGVQYEQYF.

This clonotype was detected many times. The chain carries TRBV24-1 and TRBJ2-7, with 7 bases matching TRBD1. J gave up 3 bases and V 5 bases, and 9 bases lay outside the gene matches. The germline V gene has CDR1 KGHDR and CDR2 SFDVKD. CDR3 size: 15 residues. The DNA of the CDR3 is TGTGCCACCAGTGGCCGTGGGACAGCGGACTACGAGCAGTACTTC. It encodes CATSGRGTADYEQYF.

This clonotype was observed many times. This sequence joins TRBV28 and TRBJ1-2; no clear D. Germline V lookup: CDR1 MDHEN, CDR2 SYDVKM. The CDR3 has 15 residues. The V gene lost 3 bases and the J gene lost 10 bases, with 21 bases spanning the gap. The chain's CDR3 is CASSFFLSSPTYYTF. For the CDR3, the DNA is TGTGCCAGCAGTTTTTTCTTATCCTCCCCAACCTACTACACCTTC.

The sample holds many counts of this clonotype. The rearrangement uses TRBV12-3 or TRBV12-4 and TRBJ1-5, with D possibly matching TRBD1 (5 bases). The CDR3 contains 13 residues. Trimming removed 1 base at V and 4 bases at J, with 5 bases between. The CDR3 DNA is TGTGCCAGCAGTTTAGGACAGAATCAGCCCCAGCATTTT. Its translation is CASSLGQNQPQHF.

This clonotype came up a few times. The chain joins TRBV24-1 to TRBJ1-4; D possibly corresponds to TRBD1 (6 bases). The CDR3 contains 14 residues. Germline loops: CDR1 KGHDR, CDR2 SFDVKD. V was pared by 6 bases and J by 8 bases, with 15 bases between. The CDR3 loop reads CATSHAGVEEKLFF. DNA of the CDR3: TGTGCCACCAGTCATGCAGGGGTAGAAGAAAAACTGTTTTTT.

This clonotype was recorded only once. A much larger clonotype is one base distant, so this may be a read error. This chain joins TRBV20-1 and TRBJ1-1, with no clear D. V was cut by 3 bases and J by 2 bases, with 10 bases left in between. Germline assignment: CDR1 DFQATT and CDR2 SNEGSKA (reference sequence). The CDR3 consists of 13 residues. DNA of the CDR3: TGCAGTGCTAGTGTGGGGTCAAACACTGAAGCTTTCTTT. Translating it yields CSASVGSNTEAFF.

This clonotype occurred many times. V usage is TRBV15 and J usage is TRBJ1-5, with unresolved D. The CDR3 has 13 amino acids. V was pared by 1 base and J by 4 bases, with 5 bases between. CDR1 is LNHNV and CDR2 is YYDKDF in the germline V gene (reference sequence). In DNA form, the CDR3 reads TGTGCCACCAGCAGAGTCGGAAATCAGCCCCAGCATTTT. Translated, it gives CATSRVGNQPQHF.

This clonotype came up a few times. This chain links TRBV6-1 with TRBJ1-5, with D tentatively TRBD1 (5 bases). This CDR3 is 17 amino acids long. Germline-derived CDR1 and CDR2 are MNHNS and SASEGT. The V end lost 3 bases, the J end lost 9 bases, and 24 bases lay between the germline ends. The CDR3 coding sequence is TGTGCCAGCAGTGATATGAAGGAGGGCCCGGGGGGTTCGCCCCAGCATTTT. Its translation: CASSDMKEGPGGSPQHF.

This clonotype occurred many times. The chain is built from TRBV5-1 and TRBJ1-1; 8 positions agree with TRBD1. V lost 4 bases to trimming and J lost 6 bases; unmatched junction nucleotides: 8. The germline gives CDR1 SGHRS, CDR2 YFSETQ. The CDR3 loop spans 14 amino acids. The CDR3 nucleotides are TGCGCCAGCAGCCAAGGACAGGGATGGTCTGAAGCTTTCTTT. It yields the protein CASSQGQGWSEAFF.

The chain carries TRBV6-1 and TRBJ2-7; 9 bases map to TRBD1. The CDR3 extends over 15 amino acids. In germline, CDR1 is MNHNS, CDR2 SASEGT. V was pared by 6 bases and J by 6 bases, with 12 bases of the junction left unmatched. CDR3 sequence: CASSRDRDPLGEQYF. The CDR3 region has the DNA TGTGCCAGCAGCCGGGACAGGGACCCCCTGGGCGAGCAGTACTTC.

This clonotype was found many times. The rearrangement links TRBV27 to TRBJ2-7; D not resolved. Germline V gene sequence: CDR1 MNHEY, CDR2 SMNVEV (reference sequence). Deletions cut 3 bases from V and 2 bases from J, with 11 bases between. The CDR3 is made up of 14 amino acids. The DNA for the CDR3 is TGTGCCAGCAGTTTCCGGTCAGGTACCTACGAGCAGTACTTC. It translates to CASSFRSGTYEQYF.

Comments on this clonotype: One end of the junction does not line up with germline, which may come from a read error. The chain joins TRBV29-1 to TRBJ1-1; D unresolved. The CDR3 is 13 amino acids. CDR1 is SQVTM, CDR2 ANQGSEA, per germline. The CDR3 DNA reads as TGCAGCTTTCTCGGGCGGGGAAGGACTGAAGCTTGCTTT. It specifies CSFLGRGRTEACF.

At least ten counts were recorded for this clonotype. The V and J genes are TRBV20-1 and TRBJ2-5; D may be TRBD1 (5 bases). Trimming pared 0 bases from V and 0 bases from J, leaving 14 bases between. Per the germline V gene, CDR1 is DFQATT and CDR2 is SNEGSKA (reference sequence). The CDR3 runs to 16 residues. The CDR3 sequence is CSARDLTEMYQETQYF. As DNA, the CDR3 is TGCAGTGCTAGAGACTTGACAGAGATGTACCAAGAGACCCAGTACTTC.

This clonotype was seen many times. The rearrangement joins TRBV12-3 or TRBV12-4 to TRBJ2-2, with TRBD1 matching 9 bases. The CDR3 length is 15 residues. V gave up 5 bases and J gave up 8 bases; unmatched junction bases: 9. The CDR3: CASSPGTGLGGELFF. CDR3 bases: TGTGCCAGCAGTCCTGGGACAGGGCTTGGTGGGGAGCTGTTTTTT.

This clonotype has at least ten counts. The chain combines TRBV20-1 with TRBJ2-5; possible D gene TRBD2, 5 bases. Trimming took off 0 bases at V and 5 bases at J, with 13 bases between the two ends. Germline V gene lookup returns CDR1 DFQATT and CDR2 SNEGSKA (reference sequence). The CDR3 is made up of 14 amino acids. The CDR3 is CSARDSRGYETQYF. CDR3 bases: TGCAGTGCTAGAGATAGTCGGGGTTATGAGACCCAGTACTTC.

This clonotype came up many times. V is TRBV28 and J is TRBJ1-1, with 7 bases that match TRBD1. The CDR3 contains 17 residues. V shed 8 bases, J shed 4 bases, and the junction held 19 bases outside the gene matches. The germline gives CDR1 MDHEN, CDR2 SYDVKM. This CDR3 reads CASYYRRGRGRSTEAFF. As DNA, the CDR3 is TGTGCCAGCTATTATCGCAGGGGGAGGGGTCGCAGCACTGAAGCTTTCTTT.

This clonotype has a count of ten or more. The chain uses TRBV28 and TRBJ1-2; 10 bases match TRBD1. Germline trimming cut 4 bases from V and 7 bases from J; bases unmatched to any gene: 6. This CDR3 region has 14 residues. From germline, CDR1 is MDHEN and CDR2 SYDVKM. CDR3 in DNA: TGTGCCAGCAGTTCCGGGACAGGGGTGCGTGGCTACACCTTC. Its protein product is CASSSGTGVRGYTF.

This clonotype was recorded once. This chain links TRBV7-2 with TRBJ1-5, with a tentative D call TRBD1 (5 bases). This CDR3 is 14 amino acids long. V lost 4 bases and J 6 bases, leaving 13 bases between the germline ends. Germline assignment: CDR1 SGHTA and CDR2 FQGNSA. The CDR3 is CASSSDSSGQPQHF. DNA of the CDR3: TGTGCCAGCAGCTCTGACAGCTCCGGTCAGCCCCAGCATTTT.

Ten or more counts support this clonotype. The chain uses TRBV5-1 and TRBJ2-7; D is uncertain. CDR3 length equals 14 residues. The V gene's germline CDR1 is SGHRS and CDR2 YFSETQ. V was pared by 0 bases and J by 9 bases, with 16 bases between. The CDR3 bases are TGCGCCAGCAGCTTGGGGGAAACAAGTGTACCGCAGTACTTC. Its translation: CASSLGETSVPQYF.

This clonotype occurred many times. This sequence joins TRBV20-1 and TRBJ1-1; D is undetermined. This CDR3 contains 11 residues. Trimming took off 7 bases at V and 0 bases at J, with 6 bases between the two ends. Germline assignment: CDR1 DFQATT and CDR2 SNEGSKA (reference sequence). Here the CDR3 reads CSVRVNTEAFF. The CDR3, as DNA: TGCAGTGTCCGGGTGAACACTGAAGCTTTCTTT.

This clonotype has more than one count but fewer than ten. V is TRBV3-1 and J is TRBJ1-1; no firm D call. The V end lost 0 bases, the J end lost 12 bases, and 23 bases lay between the germline ends. The CDR3 is 16 amino acids. Germline CDR1 is LGHDT and CDR2 is YNNKEL (reference sequence). The CDR3 nucleotides are TGTGCCAGCAGCCAAGATCTTGGTGGATGGCAGGCTAAAACTTTCTTT. It encodes CASSQDLGGWQAKTFF.

This clonotype was seen at least ten times. V gene TRBV7-2 combines with J gene TRBJ1-3; no clear D. In germline, CDR1 is SGHTA, CDR2 FQGNSA. V shed 0 bases and J shed 4 bases, with 10 bases lying between them. The CDR3 sequence is 15 residues long. CDR3 in DNA: TGTGCCAGCAGCTTAGCTCCGGGCAGGGGAAACACCATATATTTT. This sequence encodes CASSLAPGRGNTIYF.

This clonotype was counted at least ten times. This chain connects TRBV30 to TRBJ2-7; 10 bases agree with TRBD1. The CDR3 spans 14 residues. Germline V gene lookup returns CDR1 GTSNPN and CDR2 SVGIG (reference sequence). V was pared by 4 bases and J by 4 bases, with 7 bases of the junction left unmatched. CDR3 in DNA: TGTGCCTGGAATAGGGGACAGGGGCCTTACGAGCAGTACTTC. It yields the protein CAWNRGQGPYEQYF.